This T cell receptor beta chain originates from a study of vaccination effects on CD4 cells after COVID-19. Overall study: Post-vaccine specimens were collected at a median of 72 days following the second dose.

Remarks on this clone: Its specificity is not known.

V trimming: 1 base; J trimming: 4 bases; junction bases outside the gene matches: 8. Looked up from germline, CDR1 is SGHDT and CDR2 is YYEEEE. CDR3 length equals 15 residues. Study-wide results and caveats: Clones induced by infection and by vaccine showed marked clonal contraction late after vaccination.

Isolation of CD4+ T cells took place after approximately 10 days of culture. The person acquired a PCR-confirmed SARS-CoV-2 infection between March and December 2020. Each participant was administered two doses of either the BNT162b2 or the mRNA-1273 vaccine. The protocol was immunoSEQ multiplex PCR, while the TCRdb copy is restricted to in-frame clones and leaves out a portion. The sample has about 50,000 clones, about 70% seen once. The sequencing here drew on CD4+ T cells from PBMCs cultured without peptide, taken after COVID-19 vaccination. This clonotype was sampled from a human donor who had a prior SARS-CoV-2 infection. V and J are TRBV5-6 and TRBJ2-7; TRBD2 matches 7 bases. CDR3 protein: CASSLFGEGRYEQYF. The CDR3, as DNA: TGTGCCAGCAGCTTGTTTGGGGAGGGGCGTTACGAGCAGTACTTC.